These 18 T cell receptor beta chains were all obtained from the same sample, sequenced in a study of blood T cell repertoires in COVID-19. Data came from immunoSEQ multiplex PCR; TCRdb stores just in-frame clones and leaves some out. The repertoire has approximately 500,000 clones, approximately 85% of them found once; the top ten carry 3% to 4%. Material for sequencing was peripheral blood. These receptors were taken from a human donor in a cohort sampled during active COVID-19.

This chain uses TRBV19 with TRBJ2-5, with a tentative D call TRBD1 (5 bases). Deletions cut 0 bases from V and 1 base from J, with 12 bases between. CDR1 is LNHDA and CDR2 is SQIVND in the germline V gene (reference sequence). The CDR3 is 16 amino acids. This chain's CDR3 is CASSIDLRQGQETQYF. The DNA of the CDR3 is TGTGCCAGTAGTATAGATCTTCGGCAGGGCCAAGAGACCCAGTACTTC.

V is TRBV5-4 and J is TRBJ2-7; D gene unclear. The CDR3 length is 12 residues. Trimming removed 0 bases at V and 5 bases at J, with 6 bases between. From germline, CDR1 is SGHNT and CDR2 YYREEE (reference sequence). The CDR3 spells CASSLVRHEQYF. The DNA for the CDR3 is TGTGCCAGCAGCTTGGTGCGCCACGAGCAGTACTTC.

The CDR3 protein is CASSNQGLEAAGELFF. The CDR3 bases are TGTGCCAGCAGTAACCAGGGACTCGAGGCGGCCGGGGAGCTGTTTTTT. The rearrangement joins TRBV6-4 to TRBJ2-2, with D perhaps TRBD2 (6 bases). This CDR3 region has 16 residues. Trimming removed 5 bases at V and 6 bases at J, with 19 bases between. CDR1 MRHNA and CDR2 SNTAGT come from the germline V gene.

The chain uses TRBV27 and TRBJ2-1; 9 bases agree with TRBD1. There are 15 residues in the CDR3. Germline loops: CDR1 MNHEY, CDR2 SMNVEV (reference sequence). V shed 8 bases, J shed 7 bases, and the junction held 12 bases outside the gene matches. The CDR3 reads CASGGDRDRVNEQFF. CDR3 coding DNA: TGTGCCAGCGGTGGGGACAGGGACCGGGTTAATGAGCAGTTCTTC.

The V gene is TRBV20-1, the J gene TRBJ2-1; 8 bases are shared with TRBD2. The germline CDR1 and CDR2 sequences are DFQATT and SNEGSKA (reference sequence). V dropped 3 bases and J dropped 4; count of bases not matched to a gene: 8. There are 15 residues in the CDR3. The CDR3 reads CSASMVAGTYNEQFF. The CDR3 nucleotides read TGCAGTGCTAGTATGGTAGCGGGGACTTACAATGAGCAGTTCTTC.

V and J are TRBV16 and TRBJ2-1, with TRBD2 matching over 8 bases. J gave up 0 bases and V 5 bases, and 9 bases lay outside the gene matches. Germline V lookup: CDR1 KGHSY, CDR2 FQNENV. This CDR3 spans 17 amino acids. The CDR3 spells CASSTRLAPSSYNEQFF. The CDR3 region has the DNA TGTGCCAGCAGCACCCGACTAGCGCCTAGCTCCTACAATGAGCAGTTCTTC.

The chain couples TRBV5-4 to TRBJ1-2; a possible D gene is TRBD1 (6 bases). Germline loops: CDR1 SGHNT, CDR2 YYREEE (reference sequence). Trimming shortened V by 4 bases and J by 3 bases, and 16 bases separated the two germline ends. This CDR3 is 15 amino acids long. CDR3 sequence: CASSPPPPGDYGYTF. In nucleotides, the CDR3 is TGTGCCAGCAGCCCGCCGCCCCCAGGGGACTATGGCTACACCTTC.

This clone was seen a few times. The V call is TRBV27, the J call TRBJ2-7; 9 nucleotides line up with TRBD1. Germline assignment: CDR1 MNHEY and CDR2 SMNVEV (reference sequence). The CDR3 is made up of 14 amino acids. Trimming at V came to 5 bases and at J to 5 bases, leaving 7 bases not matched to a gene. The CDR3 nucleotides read TGTGCCAGCAGTGATCGGACAGGGGTCCACGAGCAGTACTTC. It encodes CASSDRTGVHEQYF.

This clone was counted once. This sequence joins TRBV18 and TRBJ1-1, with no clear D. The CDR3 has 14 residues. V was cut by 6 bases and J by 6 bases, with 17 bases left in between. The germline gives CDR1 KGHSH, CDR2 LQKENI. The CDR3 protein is CASSTDTRSPEAFF. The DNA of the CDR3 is TGTGCCAGCTCCACCGACACCCGGTCCCCTGAAGCTTTCTTT.

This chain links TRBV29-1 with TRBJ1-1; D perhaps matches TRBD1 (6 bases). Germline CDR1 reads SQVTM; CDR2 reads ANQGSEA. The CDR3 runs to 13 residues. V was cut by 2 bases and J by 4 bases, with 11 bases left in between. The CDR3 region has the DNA TGCAGCGTTGAACAGGGGCAGGTCACTGAAGCTTTCTTT. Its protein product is CSVEQGQVTEAFF.

CDR3 sequence: CASSMGLAGVGEQFF. CDR3 in DNA: TGTGCCAGCAGCATGGGACTAGCGGGAGTCGGTGAGCAGTTCTTC. This rearrangement joins TRBV7-3 to TRBJ2-1; 14 bases align to TRBD2. The J segment lost 9 bases and the V segment lost 5 bases, leaving 6 bases of the junction unmatched. Germline CDR1 reads SGHTA; CDR2 reads FQGTGA. The CDR3 extends over 15 amino acids. Looking up the rest from reference TRBV7-3 and TRBJ2-1 gives the full variable domain: GAGVSQTPSNKVTEKGKYVELRCDPISGHTALYWYRQSLGQGPEFLIYFQGTGAADDSGLPNDRFFAVRPEGSVSTLKIQRTERGDSAVYLCASSMGLAGVGEQFFGPGTRLTVL.

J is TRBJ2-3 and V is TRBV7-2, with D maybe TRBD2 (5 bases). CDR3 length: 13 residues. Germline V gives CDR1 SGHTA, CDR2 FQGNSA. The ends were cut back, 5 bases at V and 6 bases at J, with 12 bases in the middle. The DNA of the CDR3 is TGTGCCAGCAGCCCCCGGACTCTCGATACGCAGTATTTT. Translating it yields CASSPRTLDTQYF.

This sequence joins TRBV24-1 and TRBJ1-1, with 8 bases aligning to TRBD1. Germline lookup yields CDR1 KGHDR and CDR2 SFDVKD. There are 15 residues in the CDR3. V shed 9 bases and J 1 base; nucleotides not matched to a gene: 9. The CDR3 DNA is TGTGCCACCCACCCCCTGGGACAGGCGAACACTGAAGCTTTCTTT. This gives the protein CATHPLGQANTEAFF.

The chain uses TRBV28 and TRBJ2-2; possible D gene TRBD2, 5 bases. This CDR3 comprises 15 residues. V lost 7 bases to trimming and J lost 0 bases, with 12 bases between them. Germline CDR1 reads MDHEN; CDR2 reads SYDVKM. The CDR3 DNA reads TGTGCCAGCACCAGGACTGTAGCGAACACCGGGGAGCTGTTTTTT. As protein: CASTRTVANTGELFF.

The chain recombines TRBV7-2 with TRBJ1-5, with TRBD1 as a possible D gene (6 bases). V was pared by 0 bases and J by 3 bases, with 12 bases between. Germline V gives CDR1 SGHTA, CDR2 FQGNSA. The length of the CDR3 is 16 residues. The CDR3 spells CASSLAVRGSNQPQHF. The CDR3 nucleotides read TGTGCCAGCAGCTTAGCAGTCAGGGGTTCCAATCAGCCCCAGCATTTT.

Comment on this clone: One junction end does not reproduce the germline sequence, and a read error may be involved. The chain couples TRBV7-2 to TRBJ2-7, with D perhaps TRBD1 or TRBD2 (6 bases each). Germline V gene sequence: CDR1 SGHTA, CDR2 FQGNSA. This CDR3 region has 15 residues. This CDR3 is CASSLGGLLFYEQYF. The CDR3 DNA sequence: TGTGCCAGCAGTTTAGGGGGACTCCTTTTCTACGAGCAGTACTTC.

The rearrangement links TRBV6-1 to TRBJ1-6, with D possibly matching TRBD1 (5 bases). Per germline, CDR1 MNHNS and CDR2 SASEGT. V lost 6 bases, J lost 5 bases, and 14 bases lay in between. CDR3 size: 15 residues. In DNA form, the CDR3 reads TGTGCCAGCAGGGGTTCCAGGGTAGATAATTCACCCCTCCACTTT. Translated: CASRGSRVDNSPLHF.

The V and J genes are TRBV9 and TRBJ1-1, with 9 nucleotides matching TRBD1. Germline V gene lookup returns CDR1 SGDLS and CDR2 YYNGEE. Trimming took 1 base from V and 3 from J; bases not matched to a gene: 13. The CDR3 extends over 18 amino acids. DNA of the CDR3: TGTGCCAGCAGCGTAACAGGGGGCGTAGGCATGGGGTACACTGAAGCTTTCTTT. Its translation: CASSVTGGVGMGYTEAFF.